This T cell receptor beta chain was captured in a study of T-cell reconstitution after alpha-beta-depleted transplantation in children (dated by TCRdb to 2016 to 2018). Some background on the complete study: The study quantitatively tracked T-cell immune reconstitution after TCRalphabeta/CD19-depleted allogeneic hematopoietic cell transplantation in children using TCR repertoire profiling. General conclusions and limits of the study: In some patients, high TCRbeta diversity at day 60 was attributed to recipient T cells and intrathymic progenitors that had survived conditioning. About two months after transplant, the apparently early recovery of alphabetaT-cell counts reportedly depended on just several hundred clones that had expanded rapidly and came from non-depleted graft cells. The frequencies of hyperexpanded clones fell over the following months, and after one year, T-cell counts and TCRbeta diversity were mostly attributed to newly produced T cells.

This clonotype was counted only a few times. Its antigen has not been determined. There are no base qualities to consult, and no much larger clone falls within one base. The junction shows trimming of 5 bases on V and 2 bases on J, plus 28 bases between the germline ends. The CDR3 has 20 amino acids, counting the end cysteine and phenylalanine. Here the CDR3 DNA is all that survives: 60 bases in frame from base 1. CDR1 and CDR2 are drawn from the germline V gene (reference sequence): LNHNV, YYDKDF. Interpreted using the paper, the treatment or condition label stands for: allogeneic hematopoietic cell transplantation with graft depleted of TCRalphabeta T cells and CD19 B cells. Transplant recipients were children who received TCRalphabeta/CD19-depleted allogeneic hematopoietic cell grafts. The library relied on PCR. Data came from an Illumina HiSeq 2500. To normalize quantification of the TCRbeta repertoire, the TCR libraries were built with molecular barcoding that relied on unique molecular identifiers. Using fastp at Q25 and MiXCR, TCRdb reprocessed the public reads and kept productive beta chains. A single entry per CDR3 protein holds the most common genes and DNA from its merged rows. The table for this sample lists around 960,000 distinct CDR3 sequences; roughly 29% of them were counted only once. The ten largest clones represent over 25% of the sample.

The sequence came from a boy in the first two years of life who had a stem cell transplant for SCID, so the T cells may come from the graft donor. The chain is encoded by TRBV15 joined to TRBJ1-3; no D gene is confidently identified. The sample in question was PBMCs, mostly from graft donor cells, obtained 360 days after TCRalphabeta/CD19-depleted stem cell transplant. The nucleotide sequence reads TGTGCCACCAGCCTTCCCCGGAGGAACAGTAAGACACCTACTGGAAACACCATATATTTT. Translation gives CATSLPRRNSKTPTGNTIYF. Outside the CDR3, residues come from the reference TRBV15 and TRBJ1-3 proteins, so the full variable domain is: DAMVIQNPRYQVTQFGKPVTLSCSQTLNHNVMYWYQQKSSQAPKLLFHYYDKDFNNEADTPDNFQSRRPNTSFCFLDIRSPGLGDTAMYLCATSLPRRNSKTPTGNTIYFGEGSWLTVV.